These 22 T cell receptor beta chains came from one sample sequenced in a study of T-cell memory formation after mild COVID-19. TCRdb reprocessed the 5' RACE reads via MiXCR and lists one record per CDR3 protein. Of some 82,000 distinct CDR3 sequences listed, over 10% are singletons. Source material: PBMCs or a T cell subset sorted from them (not recorded which). Source of these receptors: a man aged 18 to 30 who had mild COVID-19 (a few samples of this study predate the infection). Cell type and time point are not known.

The V gene is TRBV4-1, the J gene TRBJ1-5; perhaps TRBD1 as D (5 bases). Trimming removed 1 base from V and 0 bases from J, with 16 bases in between. This CDR3 is built from 18 residues. CDR1 is MGHRA and CDR2 is YSYEKL in the germline V gene. The CDR3, as DNA: TGCGCCAGCAGCCAAGGCCCGACCAGGGAATATAGCAATCAGCCCCAGCATTTT. Translation: CASSQGPTREYSNQPQHF.

CDR3 in amino acids: CASSPTRFRDYNEQFF. The CDR3 DNA reads as TGCGCCAGCAGCCCAACCCGGTTTAGGGACTACAATGAGCAGTTCTTC. The V call is TRBV4-3, the J call TRBJ2-1; D is ambiguous. The CDR3 contains 16 residues. Germline loops: CDR1 LGHNA, CDR2 YSLEER. V lost 4 bases and J 3 bases, leaving 16 bases between the germline ends.

DNA for the CDR3: TGCAGCGTTGGGACTGGCTACGAGCAGTACTTC. It is translated as CSVGTGYEQYF. V gene TRBV29-1 combines with J gene TRBJ2-7, with D perhaps matching TRBD2 (5 bases). CDR3 length equals 11 residues. The V and J ends lost 4 bases and 3 bases respectively, with 7 bases between them. Germline CDR1 SQVTM, CDR2 ANQGSEA.

This clonotype was counted only a few times. The chain is built from TRBV5-1 and TRBJ2-7; the match to TRBD2 covers 13 bases. Germline V gene data show CDR1 as SGHRS and CDR2 as YFSETQ. Losses at the gene ends were 3 bases for V and 0 bases for J; bases not matched to a gene: 6. This CDR3 has 17 amino acids. DNA of the CDR3: TGCGCCAGCAGCTCAGGACTAGCGGGGGTAAACTCCTACGAGCAGTACGTC. Translation: CASSSGLAGVNSYEQYV.

This chain joins TRBV6-2 or TRBV6-3 and TRBJ1-5; 9 bases map to TRBD1. The CDR3 extends over 14 amino acids. Looked up from germline, CDR1 is MNHEY and CDR2 is SVGEGT. V lost 2 bases, J lost 6 bases, and 2 bases stayed unmatched. Written as DNA, the CDR3 is TGTGCCAGCAGTTACGACAGGGGGACTCAGCCCCAGCATTTT. It codes for CASSYDRGTQPQHF.

In nucleotides, the CDR3 is TGTGCCAGCCGGGGACTGATAAACTACGAGCAGTACTTC. The encoded protein is CASRGLINYEQYF. The chain is built from TRBV2 and TRBJ2-7; the D gene is possibly TRBD2 (6 bases). V gave up 8 bases and J gave up 3 bases, with 14 bases separating them. The CDR3 is made up of 13 amino acids. The germline V gene encodes CDR1 SNHLY and CDR2 FYNNEI. The full variable domain, rest sourced from reference TRBV2 and TRBJ2-7, is EPEVTQTPSHQVTQMGQEVILRCVPISNHLYFYWYRQILGQKVEFLVSFYNNEISEKSEIFDDQFSVERPDGSNFTLKIRSTKLEDSAMYFCASRGLINYEQYFGPGTRLTVT.

The chain has TRBV9 and TRBJ2-3, with unresolved D. Between the trimmed V and J ends, which lost 0 bases and 0 bases, there was a span of 11 bases. The CDR3 is 16 amino acids. CDR1 is SGDLS, CDR2 YYNGEE, per germline. CDR3 loop: CASSVGTARSTDTQYF. DNA for the CDR3: TGTGCCAGCAGCGTAGGAACCGCGAGGAGCACAGATACGCAGTATTTT.

The chain joins TRBV6-2 or TRBV6-3 to TRBJ2-2; D is ambiguous. Germline assignment: CDR1 MNHEY and CDR2 SVGEGT. The CDR3 covers 14 residues. V was cut by 4 bases and J by 4 bases, with 10 bases left in between. This CDR3 is CASSLYWATGELFF. The CDR3 DNA is TGTGCCAGCAGTTTATACTGGGCCACCGGGGAGCTGTTTTTT.

CDR3 protein: CASSLEIGGPGETQYF. The CDR3 DNA sequence: TGTGCCAGCAGCTTAGAAATCGGGGGCCCGGGAGAGACCCAGTACTTC. V gene TRBV7-2 combines with J gene TRBJ2-5; possibly TRBD1 or TRBD2 for D (6 bases each). The germline V and J ends were trimmed by 1 base and 4 bases, with 16 bases remaining between them. The CDR3 spans 16 residues. Germline values: CDR1 SGHTA, CDR2 FQGNSA.

Ten or more counts support this clonotype. The chain carries TRBV15 and TRBJ1-5, with a possible D match to TRBD1 (5 bases). The CDR3 runs 15 residues. V lost 0 bases, J lost 4 bases, and 10 bases lay in between. CDR1 is LNHNV, CDR2 YYDKDF, per germline (reference sequence). In DNA form, the CDR3 reads TGTGCCACCAGCAGAGATTGGGCAGGGAATCAGCCCCAGCATTTT. It codes for CATSRDWAGNQPQHF.

This chain connects TRBV20-1 to TRBJ1-2; 8 positions match TRBD1. The germline V gene has CDR1 DFQATT and CDR2 SNEGSKA (reference sequence). This CDR3 contains 14 residues. Trimming cost V 0 bases and J 9 bases; bases outside gene matches: 9. CDR3 in amino acids: CSARDLQGAGCYTF. The CDR3 nucleotides read TGCAGTGCTAGAGATCTCCAGGGGGCCGGTTGCTACACCTTC.

This clonotype was observed a few times. The chain couples TRBV15 to TRBJ2-1; 7 nucleotides agree with TRBD2. Germline lookup yields CDR1 LNHNV and CDR2 YYDKDF (reference sequence). The J segment lost 0 bases and the V segment lost 1 base, leaving 6 bases of the junction unmatched. This CDR3 region has 17 residues. The CDR3 region is CATSRGFTSDSYNEQFF. DNA for the CDR3: TGTGCCACCAGCAGAGGGTTCACTAGCGACTCCTACAATGAGCAGTTCTTC. Supplemented by reference TRBV15 and TRBJ2-1, the full variable domain reads DAMVIQNPRYQVTQFGKPVTLSCSQTLNHNVMYWYQQKSSQAPKLLFHYYDKDFNNEADTPDNFQSRRPNTSFCFLDIRSPGLGDTAMYLCATSRGFTSDSYNEQFFGPGTRLTVL.

J is TRBJ1-2 and V is TRBV4-2; tentative D call: TRBD1 (5 bases). The CDR3 is 16 amino acids. Germline CDR1 and CDR2: LGHNA and YNFKEQ. V lost 1 base, J lost 4 bases, and 16 bases lay in between. This chain's CDR3 is CASSQANQGVGYGYTF. The CDR3 DNA is TGTGCCAGCAGCCAAGCCAATCAAGGGGTTGGCTATGGCTACACCTTC.

V and J are TRBV5-5 and TRBJ1-2, with D tentatively TRBD1 (5 bases). In germline, CDR1 is SGHKS, CDR2 YYEKEE (reference sequence). The CDR3 consists of 14 residues. V dropped 4 bases and J dropped 3 bases, with 13 bases sitting between them. The CDR3 DNA sequence: TGTGCCAGCAGCACCCGGCAGGGAGACTATGGCTACACCTTC. Amino acids: CASSTRQGDYGYTF.

This clonotype was seen a few times. The CDR3 region is CASSSTSGARSNYGYTF. CDR3 in DNA: TGTGCCAGCAGCTCAACGAGTGGTGCACGATCTAACTATGGCTACACCTTC. The chain uses TRBV7-3 and TRBJ1-2; D not certain. The germline V and J ends were trimmed by 4 bases and 0 bases, with 18 bases remaining between them. Per germline, CDR1 SGHTA and CDR2 FQGTGA. CDR3 length: 17 residues.

This sequence joins TRBV12-3 or TRBV12-4 and TRBJ1-2, with D maybe TRBD1 (5 bases). The CDR3 length is 14 residues. Trimming removed 6 bases from V and 5 bases from J, with 16 bases in between. The CDR3 is CASSHGQGPYGYTF. CDR3 nucleotides: TGTGCCAGCAGCCACGGACAAGGACCTTATGGCTACACCTTC.

This clonotype showed up just a few times. This chain joins TRBV9 and TRBJ2-3; maybe TRBD2 (5 bases). CDR3 length: 13 amino acids. Looked up from germline, CDR1 is SGDLS and CDR2 is YYNGEE. V was pared by 2 bases and J by 5 bases, with 9 bases between. The DNA of the CDR3 is TGTGCCAGCAGCGTGCTAGCAGGAGATACGCAGTATTTT. It codes for CASSVLAGDTQYF.

This clonotype was picked up one time. The chain couples TRBV12-3 or TRBV12-4 to TRBJ1-1, with TRBD1 as a possible D gene (5 bases). The CDR3 runs 12 residues. Trimming removed 7 bases from V and 4 bases from J, with 10 bases in between. Written as DNA, the CDR3 is TGTGCCAGCATCCTCGGGGGCACTGAAGCTTTCTTT. It is translated as CASILGGTEAFF.

This chain connects TRBV7-3 to TRBJ2-6, with 9 bases aligning to TRBD1. The CDR3 covers 19 residues. Germline values: CDR1 SGHTA, CDR2 FQGTGA. V was pared by 5 bases and J by 2 bases, with 13 bases of the junction left unmatched. The CDR3 loop is CASSGDHGDRVTGANVLTF. The CDR3 DNA sequence: TGTGCCAGCAGCGGGGATCACGGGGACAGGGTGACTGGGGCCAACGTCCTGACTTTC.

The chain links TRBV20-1 to TRBJ1-1; D unresolved. The V and J ends lost 1 base and 2 bases respectively, with 8 bases between them. Per the germline V gene, CDR1 is DFQATT and CDR2 is SNEGSKA (reference sequence). The CDR3 contains 13 residues. The CDR3 protein is CSARGTVNTEAFF. Here the CDR3 DNA reads TGCAGTGCTAGAGGCACCGTAAACACTGAAGCTTTCTTT.

This clonotype was seen more than once but under ten times. J is TRBJ1-2 and V is TRBV7-9; TRBD1 aligns across 8 bases. The length of the CDR3 is 16 residues. Germline values: CDR1 SEHNR, CDR2 FQNEAQ (reference sequence). The junction had 12 bases not matched to a gene; V was cut back by 2 bases and J by 7 bases. CDR3 sequence reads: CASSLRQGPDVGGYTF. CDR3 in DNA: TGTGCCAGCAGCTTACGACAGGGGCCTGACGTCGGTGGCTACACCTTC.

This clonotype was picked up a small number of times. The rearrangement links TRBV20-1 to TRBJ2-1; no reliable D call. The CDR3 loop spans 14 amino acids. V lost 6 bases to trimming and J lost 8 bases, with 20 bases between them. Germline CDR1 DFQATT, CDR2 SNEGSKA (reference sequence). The CDR3 is CSAKGFFGPYEQFF. The CDR3 nucleotides are TGCAGTGCCAAAGGGTTCTTCGGTCCCTATGAGCAGTTCTTC.